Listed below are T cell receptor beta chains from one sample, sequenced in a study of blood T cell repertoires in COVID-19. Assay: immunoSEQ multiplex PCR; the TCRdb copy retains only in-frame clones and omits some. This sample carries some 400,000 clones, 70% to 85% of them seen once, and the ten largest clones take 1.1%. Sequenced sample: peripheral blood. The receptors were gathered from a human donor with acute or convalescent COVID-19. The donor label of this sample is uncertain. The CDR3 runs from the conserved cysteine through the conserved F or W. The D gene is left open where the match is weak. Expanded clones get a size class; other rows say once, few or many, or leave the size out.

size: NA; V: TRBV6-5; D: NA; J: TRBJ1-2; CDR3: CASSYTGVYGYTF; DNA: TGTGCCAGCAGTTACACCGGGGTCTATGGCTACACCTTC
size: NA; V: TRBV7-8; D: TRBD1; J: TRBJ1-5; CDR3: CASSGDRGTNQGSNQPQHF; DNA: TGTGCCAGCAGCGGGGACAGGGGCACCAACCAGGGGAGCAATCAGCCCCAGCATTTT
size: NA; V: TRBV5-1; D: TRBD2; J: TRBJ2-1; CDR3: CASRRTSGADGSYNEQFF; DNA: TGCGCCAGCAGGAGGACTAGCGGGGCCGACGGATCCTACAATGAGCAGTTCTTC
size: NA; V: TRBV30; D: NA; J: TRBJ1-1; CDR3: CAWELGLNTEAFF; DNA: TGTGCCTGGGAGCTTGGTTTGAACACTGAAGCTTTCTTT
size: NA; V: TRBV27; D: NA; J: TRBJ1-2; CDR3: CASSLGQYYGYTF; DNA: TGTGCCAGCAGTTTAGGACAGTACTATGGCTACACCTTC
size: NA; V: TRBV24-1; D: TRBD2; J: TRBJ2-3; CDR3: CATSLGGAKGNTQYF; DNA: TGTGCCACCAGCCTCGGGGGGGCCAAGGGGAATACGCAGTATTTT
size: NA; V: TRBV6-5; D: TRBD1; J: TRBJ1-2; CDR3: CASRNQGQLYGYTF; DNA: TGTGCCAGCAGGAACCAGGGACAGCTCTATGGCTACACCTTC
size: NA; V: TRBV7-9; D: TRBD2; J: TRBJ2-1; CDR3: CASSPRLAGGSGEQFF; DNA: TGTGCCAGCAGCCCAAGACTAGCGGGAGGGTCTGGTGAGCAGTTCTTC
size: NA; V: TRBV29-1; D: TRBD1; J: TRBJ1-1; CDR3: CSVDRDRGSTEAFF; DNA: TGCAGCGTTGACCGCGACAGGGGCAGCACTGAAGCTTTCTTT
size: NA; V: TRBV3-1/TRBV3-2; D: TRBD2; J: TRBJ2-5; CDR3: CASSQLLAGRETQYF; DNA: TGTGCCAGCAGCCAGTTACTAGCGGGACGGGAGACCCAGTACTTC
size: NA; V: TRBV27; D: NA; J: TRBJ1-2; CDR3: CASSPEPGRNYGYTF; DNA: TGTGCCAGCAGTCCAGAACCGGGGAGAAACTATGGCTACACCTTC
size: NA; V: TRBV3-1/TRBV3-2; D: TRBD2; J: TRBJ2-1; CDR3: CASSPLAVSYNEQFF; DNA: TGTGCCAGCAGCCCTCTAGCGGTCTCCTACAATGAGCAGTTCTTC
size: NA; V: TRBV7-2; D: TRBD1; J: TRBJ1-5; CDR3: CASSLAVRTGDQPQHF; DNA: TGTGCCAGCAGCTTAGCAGTCCGGACAGGCGATCAGCCCCAGCATTTT
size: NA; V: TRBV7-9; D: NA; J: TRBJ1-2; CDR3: CASSPWTGLGGEGYTF; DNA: TGTGCCAGCAGCCCTTGGACGGGGCTCGGAGGGGAGGGCTACACCTTC
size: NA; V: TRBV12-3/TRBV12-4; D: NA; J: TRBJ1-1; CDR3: CASSLRVSAEAFF; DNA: TGTGCCAGCAGTTTGCGGGTGTCAGCTGAAGCTTTCTTT
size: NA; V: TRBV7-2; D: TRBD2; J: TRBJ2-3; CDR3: CASSLLPLAGRSTDTQYF; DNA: TGTGCCAGCAGCTTGCTCCCGCTAGCGGGCCGAAGCACAGATACGCAGTATTTT
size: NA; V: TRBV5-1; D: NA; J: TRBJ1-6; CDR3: CASSPRVRSYNSPLHF; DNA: TGCGCCAGCAGCCCTCGCGTACGCTCCTATAATTCACCCCTCCACTTT
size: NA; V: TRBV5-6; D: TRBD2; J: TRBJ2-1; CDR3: CASSFRLAGGNEQFF; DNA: TGTGCCAGCAGCTTCAGACTAGCGGGGGGGAATGAGCAGTTCTTC
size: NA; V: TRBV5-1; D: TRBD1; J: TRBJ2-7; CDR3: CASSLEGTGNFYEQYF; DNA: TGCGCCAGCAGCTTGGAGGGGACAGGGAACTTCTACGAGCAGTACTTC
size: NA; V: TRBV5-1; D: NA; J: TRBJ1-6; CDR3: CASSTGRESPLHF; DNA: TGCGCCAGCAGCACCGGACGGGAGTCACCCCTCCACTTT
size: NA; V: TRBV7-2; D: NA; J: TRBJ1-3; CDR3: CASSPGNSGNTIYF; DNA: TGTGCCAGCAGCCCGGGAAACTCTGGAAACACCATATATTTT
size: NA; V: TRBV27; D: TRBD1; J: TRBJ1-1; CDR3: CASRGQGMNTEAFF; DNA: TGTGCCAGCAGGGGACAGGGAATGAACACTGAAGCTTTCTTT
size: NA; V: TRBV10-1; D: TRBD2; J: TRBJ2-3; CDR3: CASSIYGRSTDTQYF; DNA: TGCGCCAGCAGTATTTACGGGAGGAGTACAGATACGCAGTATTTT
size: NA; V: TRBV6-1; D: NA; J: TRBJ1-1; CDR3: CASSEGPGSVKTEAFF; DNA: TGTGCCAGCAGTGAGGGTCCGGGGTCGGTAAAGACTGAAGCTTTCTTT
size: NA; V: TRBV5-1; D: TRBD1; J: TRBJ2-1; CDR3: CASSLLTTGINEQFF; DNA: TGCGCCAGCAGCCTACTGACGACAGGGATCAATGAGCAGTTCTTC
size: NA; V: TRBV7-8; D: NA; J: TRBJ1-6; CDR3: CASSRGWGQNPNSPLHF; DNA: TGTGCCAGCAGCCGAGGATGGGGGCAGAACCCAAATTCACCCCTCCACTTT
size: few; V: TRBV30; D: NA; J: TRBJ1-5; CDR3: CAWSVLPGKNQPQHF; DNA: TGTGCCTGGAGTGTACTCCCAGGGAAAAATCAGCCCCAGCATTTT
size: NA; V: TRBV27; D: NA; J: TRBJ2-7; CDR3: CASSYDTFGEQYF; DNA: TGTGCCAGCAGTTATGACACCTTCGGCGAGCAGTACTTC
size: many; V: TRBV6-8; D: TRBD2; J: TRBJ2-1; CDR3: CASHPGLAGRYEQFF; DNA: TGTGCCAGCCACCCGGGACTAGCGGGAAGGTATGAGCAGTTCTTC
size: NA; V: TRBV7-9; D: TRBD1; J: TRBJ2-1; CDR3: CASSSPWTGGRNEQFF; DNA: TGTGCCAGCAGCTCGCCCTGGACAGGAGGTCGCAATGAGCAGTTCTTC
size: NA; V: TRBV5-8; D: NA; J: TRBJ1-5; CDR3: CASSLSRQVYGQPQHF; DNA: TGTGCCAGCAGCTTGTCTCGTCAGGTGTATGGACAGCCCCAGCATTTT
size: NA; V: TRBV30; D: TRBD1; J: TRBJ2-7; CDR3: CAWSSGTGGSYEQYF; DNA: TGTGCCTGGAGTAGTGGGACAGGGGGATCCTACGAGCAGTACTTC
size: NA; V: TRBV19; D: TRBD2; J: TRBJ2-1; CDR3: CASSSFPGWGGDEQFF; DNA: TGTGCCAGTAGTTCCTTCCCGGGATGGGGGGGGGATGAGCAGTTCTTC
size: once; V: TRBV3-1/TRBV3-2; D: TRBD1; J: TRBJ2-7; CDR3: CASSLRDRGDEQYF; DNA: TGTGCCAGCAGCCTCCGGGACAGGGGCGACGAGCAGTACTTC
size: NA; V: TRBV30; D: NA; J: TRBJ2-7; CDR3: CAWSGMGGEQYF; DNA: TGTGCCTGGAGTGGTATGGGGGGCGAGCAGTACTTC
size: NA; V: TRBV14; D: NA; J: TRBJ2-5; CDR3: CASSQSSVMETQYF; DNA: TGTGCCAGCAGCCAATCTTCTGTAATGGAGACCCAGTACTTC
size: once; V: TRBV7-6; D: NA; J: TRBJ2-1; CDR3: CASSLAGGPSYNEQFF; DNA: TGTGCCAGCAGCTTAGCTGGCGGGCCCTCCTACAATGAGCAGTTCTTC
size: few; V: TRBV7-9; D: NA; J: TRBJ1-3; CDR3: CASSLSGGSGGNTIYF; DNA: TGTGCCAGCAGCTTATCGGGGGGCTCTGGCGGAAACACCATATATTTT
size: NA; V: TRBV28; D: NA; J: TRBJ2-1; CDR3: CASSGLLTYNEQFF; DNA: TGTGCCAGCAGCGGACTCCTAACCTACAATGAGCAGTTCTTC
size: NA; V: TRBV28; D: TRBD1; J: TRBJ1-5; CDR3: CAGGGTVSNQPQHF; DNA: TGTGCCGGTGGGGGGACAGTTAGCAATCAGCCCCAGCATTTT
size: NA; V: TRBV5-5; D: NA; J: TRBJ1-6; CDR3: CASSLRTDRYNSPLHF; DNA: TGTGCCAGCAGTCTTCGGACAGACCGCTATAATTCACCCCTCCACTTT
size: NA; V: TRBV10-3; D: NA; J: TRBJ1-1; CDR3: CAISESTSGKAEAFF; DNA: TGTGCCATCAGTGAGTCGACAAGTGGAAAGGCTGAAGCTTTCTTT
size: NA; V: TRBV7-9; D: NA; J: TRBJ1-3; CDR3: CASSFGEIFGNTIYF; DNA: TGTGCCAGCAGCTTCGGGGAAATTTTTGGAAACACCATATATTTT